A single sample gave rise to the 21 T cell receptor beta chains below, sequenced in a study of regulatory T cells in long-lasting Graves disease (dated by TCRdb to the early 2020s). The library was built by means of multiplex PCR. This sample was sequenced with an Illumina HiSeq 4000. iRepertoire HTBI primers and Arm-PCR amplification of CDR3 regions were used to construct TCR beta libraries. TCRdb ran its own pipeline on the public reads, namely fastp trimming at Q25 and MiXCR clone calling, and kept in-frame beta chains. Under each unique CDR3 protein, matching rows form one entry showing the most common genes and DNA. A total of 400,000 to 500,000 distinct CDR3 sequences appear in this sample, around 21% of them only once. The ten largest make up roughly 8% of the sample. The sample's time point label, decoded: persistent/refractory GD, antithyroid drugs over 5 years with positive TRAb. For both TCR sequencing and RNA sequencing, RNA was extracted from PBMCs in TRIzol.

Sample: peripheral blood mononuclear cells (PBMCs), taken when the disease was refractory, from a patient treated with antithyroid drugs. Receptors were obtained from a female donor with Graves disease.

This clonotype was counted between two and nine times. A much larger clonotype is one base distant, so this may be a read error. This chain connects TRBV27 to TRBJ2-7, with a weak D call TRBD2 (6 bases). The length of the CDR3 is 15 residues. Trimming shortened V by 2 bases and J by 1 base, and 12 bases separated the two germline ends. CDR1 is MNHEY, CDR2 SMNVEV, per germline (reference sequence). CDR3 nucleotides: TGTGCCAGCAGTTTAACTGGCGGGACGTCCTACGAGCAGTACTTC. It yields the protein CASSLTGGTSYEQYF.

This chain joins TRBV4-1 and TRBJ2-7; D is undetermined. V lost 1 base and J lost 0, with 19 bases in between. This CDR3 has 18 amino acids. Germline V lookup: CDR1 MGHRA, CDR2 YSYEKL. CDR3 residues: CASSQGVRQRTPSYEQYF. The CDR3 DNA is TGCGCCAGCAGCCAAGGGGTCAGACAACGCACGCCCTCCTACGAGCAGTACTTC.

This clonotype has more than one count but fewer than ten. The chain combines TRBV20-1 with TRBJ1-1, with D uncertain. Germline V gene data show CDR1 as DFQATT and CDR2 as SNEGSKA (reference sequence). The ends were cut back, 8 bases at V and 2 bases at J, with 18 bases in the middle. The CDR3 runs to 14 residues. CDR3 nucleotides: TGCAGTCTTAGGTCGTACATTTACAACACTGAAGCTTTCTTT. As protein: CSLRSYIYNTEAFF.

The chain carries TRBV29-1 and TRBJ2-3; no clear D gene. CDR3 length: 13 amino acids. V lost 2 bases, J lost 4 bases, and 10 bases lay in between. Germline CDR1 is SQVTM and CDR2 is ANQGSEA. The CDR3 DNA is TGCAGCGTTGAATACGGCACAGCAGATACGCAGTATTTT. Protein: CSVEYGTADTQYF.

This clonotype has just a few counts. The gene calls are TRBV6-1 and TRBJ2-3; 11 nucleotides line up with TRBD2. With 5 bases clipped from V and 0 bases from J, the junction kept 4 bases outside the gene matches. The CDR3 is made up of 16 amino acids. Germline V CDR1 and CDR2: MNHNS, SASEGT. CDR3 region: CASSRRLAGSTDTQYF. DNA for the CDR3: TGTGCCAGCAGTAGAAGACTAGCGGGAAGCACAGATACGCAGTATTTT.

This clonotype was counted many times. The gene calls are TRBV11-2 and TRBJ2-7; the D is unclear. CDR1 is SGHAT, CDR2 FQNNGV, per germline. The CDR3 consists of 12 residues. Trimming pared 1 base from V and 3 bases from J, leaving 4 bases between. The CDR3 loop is CASSLALYEQYF. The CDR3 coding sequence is TGTGCCAGCAGCTTAGCCCTCTACGAGCAGTACTTC.

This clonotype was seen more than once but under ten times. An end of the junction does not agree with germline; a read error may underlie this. The DNA for the CDR3 is TGTGCTAGCAGCCGGACAGTACCCGGTCAGCCCCAGCATTTT. The encoded protein is CASSRTVPGQPQHF. This rearrangement joins TRBV7-7 to TRBJ1-5; possible D gene TRBD1, 6 bases. Germline V lookup: CDR1 SSHAT, CDR2 FNYEAQ (reference sequence). This CDR3 has 14 residues.

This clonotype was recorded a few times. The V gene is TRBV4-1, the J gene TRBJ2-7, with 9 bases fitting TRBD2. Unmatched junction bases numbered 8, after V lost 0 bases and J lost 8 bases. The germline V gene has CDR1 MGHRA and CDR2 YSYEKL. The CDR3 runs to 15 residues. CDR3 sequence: CASSQDPGTSKQQYF. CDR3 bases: TGCGCCAGCAGCCAAGACCCAGGGACTAGCAAGCAGCAGTACTTC.

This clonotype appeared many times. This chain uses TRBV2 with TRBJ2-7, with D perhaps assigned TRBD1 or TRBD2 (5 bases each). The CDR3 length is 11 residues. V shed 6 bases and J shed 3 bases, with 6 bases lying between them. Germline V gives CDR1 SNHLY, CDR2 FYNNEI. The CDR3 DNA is TGTGCCAGCAGGGGGGACTACGAGCAGTACTTC. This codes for CASRGDYEQYF.

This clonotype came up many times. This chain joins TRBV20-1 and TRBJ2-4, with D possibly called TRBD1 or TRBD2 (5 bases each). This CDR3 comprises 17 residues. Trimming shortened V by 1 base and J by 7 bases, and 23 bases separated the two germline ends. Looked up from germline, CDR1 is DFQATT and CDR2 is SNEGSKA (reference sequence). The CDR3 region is CSARGTLDRDEVNIQYF. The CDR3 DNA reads TGCAGTGCTAGAGGGACACTGGATCGGGACGAGGTGAACATTCAGTACTTC.

CDR3 DNA sequence: TGTGCCAGCAGCCACAATGAAAAACTGTTTTTT. Amino acid sequence: CASSHNEKLFF. The genes are TRBV6-1 and TRBJ1-4; D uncertain. CDR1 and CDR2 from the germline V gene are MNHNS and SASEGT. This CDR3 contains 11 residues. Trimming stripped 6 bases from V and 5 bases from J, with 4 bases between.

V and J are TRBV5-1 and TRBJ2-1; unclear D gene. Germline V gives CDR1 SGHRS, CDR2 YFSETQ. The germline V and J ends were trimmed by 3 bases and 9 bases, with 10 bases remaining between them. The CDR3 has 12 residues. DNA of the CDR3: TGCGCCAGCAGCTCTAGGGTTTCTGAGCAGTTCTTC. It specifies CASSSRVSEQFF.

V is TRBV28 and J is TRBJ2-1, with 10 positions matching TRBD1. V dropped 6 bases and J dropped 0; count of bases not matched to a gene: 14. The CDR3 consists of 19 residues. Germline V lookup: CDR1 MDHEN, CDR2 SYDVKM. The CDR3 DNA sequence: TGTGCCAGCAGCACCGACAGGGGGCCAACCTATTACTCCTACAATGAGCAGTTCTTC. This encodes CASSTDRGPTYYSYNEQFF.

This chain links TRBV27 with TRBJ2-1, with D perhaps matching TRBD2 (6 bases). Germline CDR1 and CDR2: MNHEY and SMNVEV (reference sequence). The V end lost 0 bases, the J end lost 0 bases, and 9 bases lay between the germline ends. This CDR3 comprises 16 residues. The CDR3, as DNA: TGTGCCAGCAGTTTATCGAGCGGGCTCTCCTACAATGAGCAGTTCTTC. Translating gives CASSLSSGLSYNEQFF.

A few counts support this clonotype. The CDR3 spells CASSLIGSTGELFF. In DNA form, the CDR3 reads TGTGCCAGCAGCTTAATCGGGAGCACCGGGGAGCTGTTTTTT. The chain links TRBV13 to TRBJ2-2, with D maybe TRBD2 (6 bases). This CDR3 spans 14 amino acids. Trimming removed 2 bases from V and 4 bases from J, with 8 bases in between. The V gene's germline CDR1 is PRHDT and CDR2 FYEKMQ (reference sequence).

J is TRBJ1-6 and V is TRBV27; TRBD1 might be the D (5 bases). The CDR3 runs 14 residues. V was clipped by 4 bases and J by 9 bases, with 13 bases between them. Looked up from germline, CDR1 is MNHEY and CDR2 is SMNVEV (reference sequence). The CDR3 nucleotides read TGTGCCAGCAGTTCCGTACGAGGGGTTTCACCCCTCCACTTT. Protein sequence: CASSSVRGVSPLHF.

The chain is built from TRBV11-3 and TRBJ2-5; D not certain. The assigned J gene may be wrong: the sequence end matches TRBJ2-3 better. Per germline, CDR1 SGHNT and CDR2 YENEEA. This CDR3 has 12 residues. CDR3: CASSLDQYGQYF. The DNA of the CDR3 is TGTGCCAGCAGCTTGGATCAGTACGGGCAGTATTTT.

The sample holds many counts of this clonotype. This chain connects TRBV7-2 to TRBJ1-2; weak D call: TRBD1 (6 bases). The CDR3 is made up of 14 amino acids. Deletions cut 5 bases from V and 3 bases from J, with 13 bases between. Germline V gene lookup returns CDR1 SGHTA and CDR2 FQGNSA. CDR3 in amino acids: CASSAGGADYGYTF. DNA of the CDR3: TGTGCCAGCAGCGCCGGGGGGGCGGACTATGGCTACACCTTC.

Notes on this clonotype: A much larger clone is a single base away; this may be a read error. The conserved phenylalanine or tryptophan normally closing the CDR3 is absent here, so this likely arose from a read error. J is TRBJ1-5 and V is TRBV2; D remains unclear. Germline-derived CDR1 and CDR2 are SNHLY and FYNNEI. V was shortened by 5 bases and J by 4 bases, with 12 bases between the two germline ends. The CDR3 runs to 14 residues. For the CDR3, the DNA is TGTGCCAGCAGTCGCCCCCTTACTAATCAGCCCCAGCATTCT. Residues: CASSRPLTNQPQHS.

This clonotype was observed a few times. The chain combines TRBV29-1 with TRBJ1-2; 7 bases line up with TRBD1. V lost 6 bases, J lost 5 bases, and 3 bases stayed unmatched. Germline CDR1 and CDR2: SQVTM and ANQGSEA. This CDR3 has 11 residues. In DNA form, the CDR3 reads TGCAGCGTGGGGACAGAATATGGCTACACCTTC. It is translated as CSVGTEYGYTF. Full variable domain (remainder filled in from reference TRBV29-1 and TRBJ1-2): SAVISQKPSRDICQRGTSLTIQCQVDSQVTMMFWYRQQPGQSLTLIATANQGSEATYESGFVIDKFPISRPNLTFSTLTVSNMSPEDSSIYLCSVGTEYGYTFGSGTRLTVV.

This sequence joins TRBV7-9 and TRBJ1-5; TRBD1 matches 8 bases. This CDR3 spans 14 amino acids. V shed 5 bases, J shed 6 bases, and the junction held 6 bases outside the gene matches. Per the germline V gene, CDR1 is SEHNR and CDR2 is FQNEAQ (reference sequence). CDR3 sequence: CASSKGQEGQPQHF. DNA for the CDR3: TGTGCCAGCAGCAAGGGACAGGAAGGTCAGCCCCAGCATTTT.